This T cell receptor beta chain derives from a study of early T cells in non-severe SARS-CoV-2 infection. Study background: The study sequenced bulk RNA from unsorted whole blood, with chains unpaired.

The CDR3 runs to 15 residues. CDR1 and CDR2 from the germline V gene are SGHAT and FQNNGV. The J segment lost 5 bases and the V segment lost 6 bases, leaving 5 bases of the junction unmatched. This clonotype was detected ten times or more. Individually, cDNA molecules had unique molecular identifiers attached to them. TCRdb fed the 5' RACE reads into MiXCR, producing one record per CDR3 protein. This sample has tens of thousands of distinct CDR3 sequences; 7.5% to 9% occur once, and the top ten carry under 4.5%. The clonotype comes from an adult who was a healthcare worker with PCR-confirmed SARS-CoV-2 infection or an uninfected control (not recorded which). The J gene is TRBJ2-2, the V gene TRBV11-2, with 11 nucleotides matching TRBD2. Sample: whole blood, taken at baseline. The CDR3 nucleotides are TGTGCCAGCAGGCCCGGGACTAGCGGAACCGGGGAGCTGTTTTTT. It yields the protein CASRPGTSGTGELFF. Full variable domain (rest looked up from reference TRBV11-2 and TRBJ2-2): EAGVAQSPRYKIIEKRQSVAFWCNPISGHATLYWYQQILGQGPKLLIQFQNNGVVDDSQLPKDRFSAERLKGVDSTLKIQPAKLEDSAVYLCASRPGTSGTGELFFGEGSRLTVL.